Listed below are T cell receptor beta chains from one sample, sequenced in a study of cytomegalovirus exposure and HLA in healthy donors. This table comes from immunoSEQ multiplex PCR, and its TCRdb copy is limited to in-frame clones, with some not included. The table shows around 140,000 clones, with approximately 86% occurring only once. Sequencing was performed on PBMCs. The receptors here all came from a man in his late teens or twenties in good health and CMV-seropositive. Each CDR3 is given with its conserved first and last residue. Fields, in order: clone size, V gene, D gene, J gene, CDR3 protein, CDR3 DNA. D genes are given only for firm matches. Clone size is shown for a subset of rows, as once, few, many or a class of expanded clone.

-,TRBV2,-,TRBJ1-6,CAILQSSYNSPLHF,TGTGCCATCCTACAGAGCTCCTATAATTCACCCCTCCACTTT
-,TRBV29-1,TRBD1,TRBJ2-3,CSVRRDRGADTQYF,TGCAGCGTTCGCCGGGACAGGGGAGCAGATACGCAGTATTTT
once,TRBV5-1,TRBD2,TRBJ2-5,CASSPGTTSETQYF,TGCGCCAGCAGCCCCGGGACTACCTCGGAGACCCAGTACTTC
-,TRBV5-1,-,TRBJ2-1,CASSGTGTRYNEQFF,TGCGCCAGCAGCGGGACCGGGACACGGTACAATGAGCAGTTCTTC
-,TRBV11-2,-,TRBJ2-2,CASSQQGSGTGELFF,TGTGCCAGCAGCCAACAAGGCAGCGGTACCGGGGAGCTGTTTTTT
-,TRBV5-1,TRBD2,TRBJ2-4,CASSDASGGNIQYF,TGCGCCAGCAGCGATGCTAGCGGGGGAAACATTCAGTACTTC
-,TRBV5-1,-,TRBJ2-1,CASFVAESYNEQFF,TGCGCCAGCTTCGTAGCAGAATCGTACAATGAGCAGTTCTTC
-,TRBV5-4,-,TRBJ1-1,CASSLAPGNTEAFF,TGTGCCAGCAGCTTGGCTCCAGGGAACACTGAAGCTTTCTTT
-,TRBV10-2,TRBD2,TRBJ2-2,CASSEGGGPGELFF,TGCGCCAGCAGTGAGGGGGGAGGGCCCGGGGAGCTGTTTTTT
-,TRBV30,-,TRBJ2-2,CAWSVFSADSGELFF,TGTGCCTGGAGTGTATTTTCGGCCGACTCCGGGGAGCTGTTTTTT
-,TRBV30,TRBD1,TRBJ1-3,CAWSPGQAFPIYF,TGTGCCTGGTCTCCGGGACAGGCGTTCCCGATATATTTT
-,TRBV4-1,-,TRBJ2-1,CASSQERLGRRNEQFF,TGCGCCAGCAGCCAAGAAAGACTAGGGCGGCGCAATGAGCAGTTCTTC
-,TRBV9,TRBD1,TRBJ1-3,CASSVGQGAGNTIYF,TGTGCCAGCAGCGTAGGACAGGGGGCTGGAAACACCATATATTTT
-,TRBV21-1,-,TRBJ1-2,CASSNASGNYGYTF,TGTGCCAGCAGCAACGCTTCCGGGAACTATGGCTACACCTTC
-,TRBV25-1,-,TRBJ2-2,CASSESGELFF,TGTGCCAGCAGTGAGAGCGGGGAGCTGTTTTTT